The rows below give T cell receptor beta chains drawn from one sample of a study of beta chain features in type 1 diabetes. Some clones are missing from TCRdb's copy, which holds only in-frame ones; the method was immunoSEQ multiplex PCR. This table has roughly 220,000 clones, 16% appearing once. Specimen: naive CD4+ T cells from blood. These receptors originate from a man younger than 40 with type 1 diabetes. CDR3s include the opening cysteine and the closing phenylalanine or tryptophan. Fields, in order: D gene, V gene, J gene, clone size, CDR3 DNA, CDR3 protein. A D gene is named only where the DNA matches it firmly. Size tells how often a clone was seen (once, few, many) or the class of an expanded clone, and some rows leave it out.

.	TRBV25-1	TRBJ1-5	.	TGTGCCAGCGGGCCCTTCGATCAGCCCCAGCATTTT	CASGPFDQPQHF
.	TRBV9	TRBJ2-7	.	TGTGCCAGCAGCGTAGGTAGCAGCTCCTACGAGCAGTACTTC	CASSVGSSSYEQYF
TRBD1	TRBV29-1	TRBJ2-7	.	TGCAGCGTTGAAGACAGGGGGCGCGGTACTACCGAGCAGTACTTC	CSVEDRGRGTTEQYF
.	TRBV28	TRBJ1-5	few	TGTGCCAGCGGGAGTCGCAATCAGCCCCAGCATTTT	CASGSRNQPQHF
.	TRBV28	TRBJ2-5	few	TGTGCCAGCACTCCGGGGATGGCGGCGACCCAGTACTTC	CASTPGMAATQYF
.	TRBV11-2	TRBJ2-5	.	TGTGCCAGCAGGGAGCAGCAAGAGACCCAGTACTTC	CASREQQETQYF
TRBD2	TRBV5-1	TRBJ2-1	.	TGCGCCAGCAGCTTACCAACAGCGGGATCCGGTTACAATGAGCAGTTCTTC	CASSLPTAGSGYNEQFF
TRBD2	TRBV4-2	TRBJ2-5	.	TGTGCCAGCAGCCAAGTGGGGCGGGAGGCGAAGACCCAGTACTTC	CASSQVGREAKTQYF
.	TRBV5-1	TRBJ2-3	few	TGCGCCAGCAGCTTGGAGGGCCAGGGGCTTAGCACAGATACGCAGTATTTT	CASSLEGQGLSTDTQYF
TRBD1	TRBV29-1	TRBJ1-2	.	TGCAGCGTTGAGGGACAGGGCTCTGCTTATGGCTACACCTTC	CSVEGQGSAYGYTF
.	TRBV6-5	TRBJ2-3	few	TGTGCCAGCAGTTACTCGGGTGGGGGCAGGGCAGATACGCAGTATTTT	CASSYSGGGRADTQYF
.	TRBV5-1	TRBJ1-2	.	TGCGCCAGCAGCTTGTCGCCCATCGGAAGCTATGGCTACACCTTC	CASSLSPIGSYGYTF
.	TRBV2	TRBJ2-1	.	TGTGCCAGCAGTGGGTACAATGAGCAGTTCTTC	CASSGYNEQFF
.	TRBV7-9	TRBJ1-1	few	TGTGCCAGCAGCTTTAAAGTAAACACTGAAGCTTTCTTT	CASSFKVNTEAFF
.	TRBV28	TRBJ2-1	.	TGTGCCAGCAGGCGGGAATGGGCCGAGCAGTTCTTC	CASRREWAEQFF
TRBD1	TRBV28	TRBJ2-3	few	TGTGCCAGCAGTTTACTAGGGGGCACCACAGATACGCAGTATTTT	CASSLLGGTTDTQYF
.	TRBV29-1	TRBJ1-1	.	TGCAGCGTTCTGCTACGGAGGAGCGACACTGAAGCTTTCTTT	CSVLLRRSDTEAFF
TRBD2	TRBV7-9	TRBJ2-1	few	TGTGCCAGCAGCTCCGGACTAGCGGGAGACAATGAGCAGTTCTTC	CASSSGLAGDNEQFF
.	TRBV5-1	TRBJ2-1	.	TGCGCCAGCTTTCTTGGAGGCCCCTTAGGGAATGAGCAGTTCTTC	CASFLGGPLGNEQFF
TRBD1	TRBV29-1	TRBJ2-4	few	TGCAGCGTTGAAGCCGGACAGGGGGAGGGCATTCAGTACTTC	CSVEAGQGEGIQYF
.	TRBV30	TRBJ2-7	.	TGTGCCTGGAGTGCAGGACCGAGTAGCTCCTACGAGCAGTACTTC	CAWSAGPSSSYEQYF
.	TRBV7-9	TRBJ2-1	.	TGTGCCAGCAGCTTAGCGCAGGTTAAGCAGTTCTTC	CASSLAQVKQFF
.	TRBV29-1	TRBJ2-3	few	TGCAGCGGGAAGACTGTAGATACGCAGTATTTT	CSGKTVDTQYF
.	TRBV14	TRBJ2-3	few	TGTGCCAGCAGCCAAGGTGTTCCCTTCACAGATACGCAGTATTTT	CASSQGVPFTDTQYF
TRBD1	TRBV25-1	TRBJ2-7	once	TGTGCCAGCGGGCCGTCGGGACAGGGTTACGACGAGCAGTACTTC	CASGPSGQGYDEQYF
.	TRBV5-1	TRBJ2-5	once	TGCGCCAGCAGCTTGAACGGTTACCAAGAGACCCAGTACTTC	CASSLNGYQETQYF